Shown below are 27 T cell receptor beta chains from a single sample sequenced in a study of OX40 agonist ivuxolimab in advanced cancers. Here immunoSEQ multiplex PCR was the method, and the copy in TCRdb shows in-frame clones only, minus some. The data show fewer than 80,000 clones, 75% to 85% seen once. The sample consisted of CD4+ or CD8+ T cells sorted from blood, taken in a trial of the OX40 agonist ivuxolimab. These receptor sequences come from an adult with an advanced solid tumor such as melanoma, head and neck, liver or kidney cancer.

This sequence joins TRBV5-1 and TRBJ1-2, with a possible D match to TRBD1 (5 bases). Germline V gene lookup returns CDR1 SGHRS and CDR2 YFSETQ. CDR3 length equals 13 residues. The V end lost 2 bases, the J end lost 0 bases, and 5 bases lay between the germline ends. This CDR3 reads CASSLQANYGYTF. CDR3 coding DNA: TGCGCCAGCAGCTTACAGGCTAACTATGGCTACACCTTC.

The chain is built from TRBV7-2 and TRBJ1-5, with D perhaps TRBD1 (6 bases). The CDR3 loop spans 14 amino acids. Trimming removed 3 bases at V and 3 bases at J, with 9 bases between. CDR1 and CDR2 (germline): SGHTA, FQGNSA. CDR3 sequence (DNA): TGTGCCAGCAGCTTTTGGGGGCACAATCAGCCCCAGCATTTT. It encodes CASSFWGHNQPQHF.

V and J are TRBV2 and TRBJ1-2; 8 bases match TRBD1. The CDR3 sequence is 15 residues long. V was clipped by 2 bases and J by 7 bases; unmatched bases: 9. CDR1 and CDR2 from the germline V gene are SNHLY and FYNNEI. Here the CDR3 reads CASSEREGQGVGYTF. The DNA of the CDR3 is TGTGCCAGCAGTGAAAGAGAAGGACAGGGAGTTGGCTACACCTTC.

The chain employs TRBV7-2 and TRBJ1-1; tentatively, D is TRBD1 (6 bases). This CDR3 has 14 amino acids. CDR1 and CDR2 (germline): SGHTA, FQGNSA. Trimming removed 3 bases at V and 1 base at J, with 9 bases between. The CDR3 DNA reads TGTGCCAGCAGCTTTAGCAGGGGGAACACTGAAGCTTTCTTT. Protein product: CASSFSRGNTEAFF.

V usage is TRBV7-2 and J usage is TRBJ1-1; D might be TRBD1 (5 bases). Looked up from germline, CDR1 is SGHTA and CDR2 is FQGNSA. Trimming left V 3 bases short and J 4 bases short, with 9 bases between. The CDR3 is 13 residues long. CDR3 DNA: TGTGCCAGCAGCTTTAATGGGGCCACTGAAGCTTTCTTT. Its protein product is CASSFNGATEAFF.

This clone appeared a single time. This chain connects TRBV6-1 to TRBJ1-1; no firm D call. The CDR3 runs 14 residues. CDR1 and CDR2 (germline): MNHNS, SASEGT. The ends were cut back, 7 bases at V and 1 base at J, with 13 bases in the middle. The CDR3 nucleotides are TGTGCCAGCATGTCGGAGCGGGCGAACACTGAAGCTTTCTTT. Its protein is CASMSERANTEAFF.

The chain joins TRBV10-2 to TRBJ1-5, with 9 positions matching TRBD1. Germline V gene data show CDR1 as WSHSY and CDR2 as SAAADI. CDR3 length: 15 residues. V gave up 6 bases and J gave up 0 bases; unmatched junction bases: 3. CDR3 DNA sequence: TGCGCCAGCAGGGACAGGGGATATAGCAATCAGCCCCAGCATTTT. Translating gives CASRDRGYSNQPQHF.

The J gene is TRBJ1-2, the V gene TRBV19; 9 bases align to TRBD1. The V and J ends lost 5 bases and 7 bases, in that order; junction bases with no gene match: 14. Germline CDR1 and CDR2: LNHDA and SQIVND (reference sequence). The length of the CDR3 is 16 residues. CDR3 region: CASSYNLGQGFRGYTF. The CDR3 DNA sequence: TGTGCCAGTAGTTATAACTTGGGACAGGGCTTCCGTGGCTACACCTTC.

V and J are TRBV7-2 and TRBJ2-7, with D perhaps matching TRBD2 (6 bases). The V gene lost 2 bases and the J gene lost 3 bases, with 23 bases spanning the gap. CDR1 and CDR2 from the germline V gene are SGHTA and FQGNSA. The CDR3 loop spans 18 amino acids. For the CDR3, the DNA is TGTGCCAGCAGCTTATCGAGACTAGAACCTCCTGAACACTACGAGCAGTACTTC. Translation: CASSLSRLEPPEHYEQYF.

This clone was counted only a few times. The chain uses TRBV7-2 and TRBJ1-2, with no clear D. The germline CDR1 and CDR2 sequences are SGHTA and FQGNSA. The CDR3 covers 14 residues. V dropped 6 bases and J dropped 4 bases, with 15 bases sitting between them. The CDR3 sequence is CASSPSHFLYGYTF. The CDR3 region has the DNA TGTGCCAGCAGTCCTTCTCATTTTCTCTATGGCTACACCTTC.

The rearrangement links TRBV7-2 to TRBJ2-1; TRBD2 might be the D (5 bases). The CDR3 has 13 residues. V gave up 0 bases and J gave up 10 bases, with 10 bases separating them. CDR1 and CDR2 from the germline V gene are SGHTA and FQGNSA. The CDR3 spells CASSLAGVHEQFF. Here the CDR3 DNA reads TGTGCCAGCAGCTTAGCGGGAGTCCACGAGCAGTTCTTC.

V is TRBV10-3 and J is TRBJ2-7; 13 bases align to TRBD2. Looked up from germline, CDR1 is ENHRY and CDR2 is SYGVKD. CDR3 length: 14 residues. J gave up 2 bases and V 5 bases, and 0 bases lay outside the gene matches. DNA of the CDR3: TGTGCCATCAGTACTAGCGGGGGGGCCTACGAGCAGTACTTC. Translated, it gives CAISTSGGAYEQYF.

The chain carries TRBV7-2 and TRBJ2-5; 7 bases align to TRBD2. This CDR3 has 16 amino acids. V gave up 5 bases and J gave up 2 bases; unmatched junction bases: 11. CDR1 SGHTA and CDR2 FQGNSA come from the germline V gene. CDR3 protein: CASSDNGELAQETQYF. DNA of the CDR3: TGTGCCAGCAGCGATAATGGGGAACTAGCGCAAGAGACCCAGTACTTC.

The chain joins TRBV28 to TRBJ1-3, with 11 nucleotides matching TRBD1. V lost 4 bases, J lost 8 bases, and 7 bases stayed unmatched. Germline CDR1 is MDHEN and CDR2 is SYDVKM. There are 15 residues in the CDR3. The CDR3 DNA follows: TGTGCCAGCAGTTCTATCGGACAGGGGGCGGACACCATATATTTT. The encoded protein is CASSSIGQGADTIYF.

The CDR3 region is CSADRGYGYTF. Here the CDR3 DNA reads TGCAGTGCTGACAGGGGCTATGGCTACACCTTC. This sequence joins TRBV20-1 and TRBJ1-2, with 8 bases lining up with TRBD1. This CDR3 region has 11 residues. The J segment lost 4 bases and the V segment lost 5 bases, leaving 0 bases of the junction unmatched. Germline V gives CDR1 DFQATT, CDR2 SNEGSKA (reference sequence).

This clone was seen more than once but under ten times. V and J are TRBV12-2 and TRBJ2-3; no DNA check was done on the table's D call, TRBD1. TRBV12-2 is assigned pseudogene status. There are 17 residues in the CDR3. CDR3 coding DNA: TGTGCAAGTCGCGCACCTGGGACAGGGAGATGGGGAGATACGCAGTATTTT. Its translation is CASRAPGTGRWGDTQYF.

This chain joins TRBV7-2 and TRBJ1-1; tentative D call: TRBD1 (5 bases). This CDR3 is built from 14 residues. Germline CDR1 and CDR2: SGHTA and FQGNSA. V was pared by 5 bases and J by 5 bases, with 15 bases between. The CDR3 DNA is TGTGCCAGCAGCCGACGGACATTTGGAACTGAAGCTTTCTTT. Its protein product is CASSRRTFGTEAFF.

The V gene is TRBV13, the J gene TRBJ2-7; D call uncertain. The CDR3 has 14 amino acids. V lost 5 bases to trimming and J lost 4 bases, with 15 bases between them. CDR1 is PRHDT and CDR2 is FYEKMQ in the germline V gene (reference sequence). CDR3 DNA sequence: TGTGCCAGCAGCATTTCCGCCCAGGCATACGAGCAGTACTTC. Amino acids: CASSISAQAYEQYF.

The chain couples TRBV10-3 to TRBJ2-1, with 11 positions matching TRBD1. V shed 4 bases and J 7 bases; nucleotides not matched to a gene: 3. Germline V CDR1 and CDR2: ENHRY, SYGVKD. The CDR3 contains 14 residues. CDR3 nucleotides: TGTGCCATCAGTGCAGGGACAGGGGGGAATGAGCAGTTCTTC. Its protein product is CAISAGTGGNEQFF.

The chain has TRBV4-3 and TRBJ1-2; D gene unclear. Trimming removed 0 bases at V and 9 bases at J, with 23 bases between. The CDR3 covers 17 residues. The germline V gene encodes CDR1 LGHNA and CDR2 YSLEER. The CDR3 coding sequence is TGCGCCAGCAGCCAAGATCTGGATGGAGGGAGGGTTCGCAGCTACACCTTC. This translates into CASSQDLDGGRVRSYTF.

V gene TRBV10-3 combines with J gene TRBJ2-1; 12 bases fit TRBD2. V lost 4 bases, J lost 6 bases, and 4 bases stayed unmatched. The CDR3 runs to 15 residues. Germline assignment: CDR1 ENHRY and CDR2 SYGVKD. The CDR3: CAISVLAGGSNEQFF. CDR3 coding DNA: TGTGCCATCAGTGTGCTAGCGGGGGGGAGCAATGAGCAGTTCTTC.

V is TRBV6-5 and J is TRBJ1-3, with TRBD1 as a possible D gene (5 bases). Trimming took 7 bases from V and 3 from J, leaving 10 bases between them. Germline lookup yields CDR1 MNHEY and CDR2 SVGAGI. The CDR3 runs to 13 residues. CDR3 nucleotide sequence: TGTGCCAGCACAGACAGCCTTGGAAACACCATATATTTT. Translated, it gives CASTDSLGNTIYF.

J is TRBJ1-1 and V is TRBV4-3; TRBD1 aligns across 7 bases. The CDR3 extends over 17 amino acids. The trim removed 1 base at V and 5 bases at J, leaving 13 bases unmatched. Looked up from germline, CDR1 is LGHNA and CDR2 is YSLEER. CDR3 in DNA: TGCGCCAGCAGCCAAGTCGTATCCGCAGGGGGGGGGACTGAAGCTTTCTTT. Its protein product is CASSQVVSAGGGTEAFF.

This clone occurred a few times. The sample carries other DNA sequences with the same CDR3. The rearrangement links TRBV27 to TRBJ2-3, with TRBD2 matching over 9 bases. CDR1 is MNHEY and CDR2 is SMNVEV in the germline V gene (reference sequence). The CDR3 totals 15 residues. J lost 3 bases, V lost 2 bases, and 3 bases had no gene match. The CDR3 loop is CASSLALAGTDTQYF. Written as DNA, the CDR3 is TGTGCCAGCAGTTTAGCGCTAGCGGGGACAGATACGCAGTATTTT.

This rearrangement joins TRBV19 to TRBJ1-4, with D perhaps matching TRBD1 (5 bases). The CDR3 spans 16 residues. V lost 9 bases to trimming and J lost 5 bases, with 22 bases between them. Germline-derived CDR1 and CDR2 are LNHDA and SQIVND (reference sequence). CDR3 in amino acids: CASLPRPGTSNEKLFF. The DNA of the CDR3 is TGTGCCAGCCTCCCGCGCCCCGGGACGTCAAATGAAAAACTGTTTTTT.

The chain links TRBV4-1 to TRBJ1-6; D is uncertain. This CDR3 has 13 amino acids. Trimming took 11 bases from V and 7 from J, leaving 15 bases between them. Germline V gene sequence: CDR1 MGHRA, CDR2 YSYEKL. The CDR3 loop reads CAAAPTENSPLHF. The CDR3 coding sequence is TGCGCCGCAGCCCCCACCGAGAATTCACCCCTCCACTTT.

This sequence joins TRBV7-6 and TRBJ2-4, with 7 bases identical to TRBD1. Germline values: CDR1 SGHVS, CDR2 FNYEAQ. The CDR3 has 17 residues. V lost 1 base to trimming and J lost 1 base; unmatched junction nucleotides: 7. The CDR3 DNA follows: TGTGCCAGCAGCTTAGAATTAGGGGGCTTGGCCAAAAACATTCAGTACTTC. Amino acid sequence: CASSLELGGLAKNIQYF.